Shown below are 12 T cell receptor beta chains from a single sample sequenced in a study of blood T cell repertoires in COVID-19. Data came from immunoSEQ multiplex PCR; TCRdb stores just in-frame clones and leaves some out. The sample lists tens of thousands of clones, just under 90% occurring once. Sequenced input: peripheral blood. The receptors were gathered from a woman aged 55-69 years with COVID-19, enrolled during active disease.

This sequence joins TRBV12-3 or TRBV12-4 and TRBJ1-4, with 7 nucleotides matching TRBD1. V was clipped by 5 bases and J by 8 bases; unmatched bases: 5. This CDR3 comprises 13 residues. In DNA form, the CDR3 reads TGTGCCAGCAGTACAGGGGATTGGGAAAAACTGTTTTTT. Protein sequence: CASSTGDWEKLFF.

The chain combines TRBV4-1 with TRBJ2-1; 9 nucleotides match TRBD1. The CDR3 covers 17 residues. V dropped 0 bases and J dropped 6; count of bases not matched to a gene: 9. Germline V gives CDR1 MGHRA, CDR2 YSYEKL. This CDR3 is CASSQDRRTGARNEQFF. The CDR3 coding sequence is TGCGCCAGCAGCCAAGATAGGAGGACAGGGGCTCGCAATGAGCAGTTCTTC.

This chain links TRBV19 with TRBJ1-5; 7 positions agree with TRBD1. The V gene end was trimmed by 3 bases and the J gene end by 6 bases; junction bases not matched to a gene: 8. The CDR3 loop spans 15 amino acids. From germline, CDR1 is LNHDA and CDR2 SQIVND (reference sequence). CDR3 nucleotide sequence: TGTGCCAGTAGTATCAAATCAGGGGGGAGTCAGCCCCAGCATTTT. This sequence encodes CASSIKSGGSQPQHF.

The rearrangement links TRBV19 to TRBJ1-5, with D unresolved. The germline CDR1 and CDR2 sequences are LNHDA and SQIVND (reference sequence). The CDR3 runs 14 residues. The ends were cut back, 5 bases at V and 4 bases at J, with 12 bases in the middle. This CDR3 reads CASSEGTANQPQHF. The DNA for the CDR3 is TGTGCCAGTAGTGAGGGAACGGCAAATCAGCCCCAGCATTTT.

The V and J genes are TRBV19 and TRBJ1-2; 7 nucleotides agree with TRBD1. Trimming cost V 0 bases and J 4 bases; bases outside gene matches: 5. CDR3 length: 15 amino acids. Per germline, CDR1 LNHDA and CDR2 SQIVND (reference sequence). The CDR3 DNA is TGTGCCAGTAGTATAGATCGGTCAGGGGGCTATGGCTACACCTTC. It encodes CASSIDRSGGYGYTF. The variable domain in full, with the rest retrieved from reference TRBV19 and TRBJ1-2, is DGGITQSPKYLFRKEGQNVTLSCEQNLNHDAMYWYRQDPGQGLRLIYYSQIVNDFQKGDIAEGYSVSREKKESFPLTVTSAQKNPTAFYLCASSIDRSGGYGYTFGSGTRLTVV.

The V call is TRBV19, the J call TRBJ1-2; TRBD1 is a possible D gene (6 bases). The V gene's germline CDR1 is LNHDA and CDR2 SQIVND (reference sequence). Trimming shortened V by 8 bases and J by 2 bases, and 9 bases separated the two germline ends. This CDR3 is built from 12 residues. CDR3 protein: CASAQGNYGYTF. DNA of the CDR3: TGTGCCAGTGCTCAGGGGAACTATGGCTACACCTTC.

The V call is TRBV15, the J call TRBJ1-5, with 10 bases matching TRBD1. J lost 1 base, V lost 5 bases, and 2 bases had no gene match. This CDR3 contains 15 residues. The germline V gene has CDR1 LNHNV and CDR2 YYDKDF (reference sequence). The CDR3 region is CATSLDRGSNQPQHF. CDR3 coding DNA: TGTGCCACCAGCCTGGACAGGGGGAGCAATCAGCCCCAGCATTTT.

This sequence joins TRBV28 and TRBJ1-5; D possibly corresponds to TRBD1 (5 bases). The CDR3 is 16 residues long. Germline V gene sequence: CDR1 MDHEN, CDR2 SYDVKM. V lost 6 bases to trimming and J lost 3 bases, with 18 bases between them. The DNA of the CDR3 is TGTGCCAGCAGCCCCCCTGCCAGGGCTAACAATCAGCCCCAGCATTTT. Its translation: CASSPPARANNQPQHF.

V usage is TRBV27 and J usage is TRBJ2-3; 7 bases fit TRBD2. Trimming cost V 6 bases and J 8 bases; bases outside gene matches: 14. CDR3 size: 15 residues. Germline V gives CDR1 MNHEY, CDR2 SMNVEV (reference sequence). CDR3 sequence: CASRYWAGDRFTQYF. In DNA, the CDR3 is TGTGCCAGCAGGTATTGGGCGGGAGATAGGTTTACGCAGTATTTT.

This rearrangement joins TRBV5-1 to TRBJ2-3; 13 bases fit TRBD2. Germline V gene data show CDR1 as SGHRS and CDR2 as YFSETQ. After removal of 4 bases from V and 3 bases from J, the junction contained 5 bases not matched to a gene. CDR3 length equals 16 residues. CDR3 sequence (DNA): TGCGCCAGCAGCCAGGGACTAGCGGGATATACAGATACGCAGTATTTT. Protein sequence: CASSQGLAGYTDTQYF.

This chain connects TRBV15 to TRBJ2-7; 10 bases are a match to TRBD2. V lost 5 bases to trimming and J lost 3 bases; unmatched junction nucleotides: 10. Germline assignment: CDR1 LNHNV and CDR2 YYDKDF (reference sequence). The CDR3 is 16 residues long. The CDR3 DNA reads TGTGCCACCAGCTTTCGGACTAGCGGACTGAACTACGAGCAGTACTTC. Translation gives CATSFRTSGLNYEQYF.

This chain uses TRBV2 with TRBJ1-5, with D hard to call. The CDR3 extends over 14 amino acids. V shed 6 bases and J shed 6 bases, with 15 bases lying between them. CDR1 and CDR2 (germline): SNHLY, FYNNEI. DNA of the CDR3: TGTGCCAGCAGCGGATTCATTGGGAGTCAGCCCCAGCATTTT. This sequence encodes CASSGFIGSQPQHF. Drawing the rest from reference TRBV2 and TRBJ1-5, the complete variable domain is EPEVTQTPSHQVTQMGQEVILRCVPISNHLYFYWYRQILGQKVEFLVSFYNNEISEKSEIFDDQFSVERPDGSNFTLKIRSTKLEDSAMYFCASSGFIGSQPQHFGDGTRLSIL.